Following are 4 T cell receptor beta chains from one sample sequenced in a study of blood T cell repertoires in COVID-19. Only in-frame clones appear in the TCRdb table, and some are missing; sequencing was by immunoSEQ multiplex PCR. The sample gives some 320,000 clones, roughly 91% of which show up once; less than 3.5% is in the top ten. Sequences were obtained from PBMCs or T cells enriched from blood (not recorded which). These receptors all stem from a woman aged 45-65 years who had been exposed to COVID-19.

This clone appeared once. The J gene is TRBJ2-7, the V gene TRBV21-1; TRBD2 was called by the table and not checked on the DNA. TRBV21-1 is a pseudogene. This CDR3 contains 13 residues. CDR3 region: CASSTSGGDEQYF. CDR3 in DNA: TGTGCCAGCAGCACTTCGGGAGGGGACGAGCAGTACTTC.

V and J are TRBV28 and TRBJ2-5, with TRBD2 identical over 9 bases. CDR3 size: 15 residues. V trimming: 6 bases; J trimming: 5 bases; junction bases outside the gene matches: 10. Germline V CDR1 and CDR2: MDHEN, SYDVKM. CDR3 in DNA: TGTGCCAGCAGGTCTGGGTTAGCGGGGGTGGAGACCCAGTACTTC. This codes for CASRSGLAGVETQYF. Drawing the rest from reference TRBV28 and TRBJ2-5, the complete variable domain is DVKVTQSSRYLVKRTGEKVFLECVQDMDHENMFWYRQDPGLGLRLIYFSYDVKMKEKGDIPEGYSVSREKKERFSLILESASTNQTSMYLCASRSGLAGVETQYFGPGTRLLVL.

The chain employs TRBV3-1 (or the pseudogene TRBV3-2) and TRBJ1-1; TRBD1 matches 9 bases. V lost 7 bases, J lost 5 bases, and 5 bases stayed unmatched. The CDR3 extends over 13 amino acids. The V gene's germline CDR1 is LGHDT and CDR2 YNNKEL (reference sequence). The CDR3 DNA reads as TGTGCCAGCACCTCAGGGACAGGGACTGAAGCTTTCTTT. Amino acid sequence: CASTSGTGTEAFF.

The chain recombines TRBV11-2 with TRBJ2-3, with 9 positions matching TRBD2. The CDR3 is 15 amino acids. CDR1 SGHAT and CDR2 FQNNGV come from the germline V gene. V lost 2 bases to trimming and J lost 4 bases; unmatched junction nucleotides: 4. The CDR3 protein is CASSLYGGGADTQYF. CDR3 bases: TGTGCCAGCAGCTTATACGGCGGGGGGGCAGATACGCAGTATTTT.